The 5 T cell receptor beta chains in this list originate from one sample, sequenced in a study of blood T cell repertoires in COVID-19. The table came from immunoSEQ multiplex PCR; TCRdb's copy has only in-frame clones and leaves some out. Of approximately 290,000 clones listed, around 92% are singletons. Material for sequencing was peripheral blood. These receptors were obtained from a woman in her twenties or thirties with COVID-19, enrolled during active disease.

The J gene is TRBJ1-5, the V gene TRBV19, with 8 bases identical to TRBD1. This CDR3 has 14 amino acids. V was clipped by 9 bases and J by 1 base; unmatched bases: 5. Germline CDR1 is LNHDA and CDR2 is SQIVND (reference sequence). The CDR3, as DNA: TGTGCCAGCCAGGACAGGGACAGCAATCAGCCCCAGCATTTT. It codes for CASQDRDSNQPQHF.

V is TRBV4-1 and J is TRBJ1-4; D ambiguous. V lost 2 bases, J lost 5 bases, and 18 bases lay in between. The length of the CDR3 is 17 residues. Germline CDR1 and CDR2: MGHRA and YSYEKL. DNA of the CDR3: TGCGCCAGCAGCCAAATAAAGGGAACCACGGGAAATGAAAAACTGTTTTTT. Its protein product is CASSQIKGTTGNEKLFF.

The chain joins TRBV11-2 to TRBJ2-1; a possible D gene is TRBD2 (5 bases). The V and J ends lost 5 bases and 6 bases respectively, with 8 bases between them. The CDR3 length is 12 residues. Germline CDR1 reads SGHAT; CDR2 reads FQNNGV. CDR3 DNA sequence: TGTGCCAGCAGCCCGAGGGTCAATGAGCAGTTCTTC. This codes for CASSPRVNEQFF.

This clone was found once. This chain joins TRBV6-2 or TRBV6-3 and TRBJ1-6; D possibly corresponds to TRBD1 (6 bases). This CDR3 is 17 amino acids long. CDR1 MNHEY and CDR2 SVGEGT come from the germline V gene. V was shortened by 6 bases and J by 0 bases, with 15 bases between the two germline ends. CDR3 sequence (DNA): TGTGCCAGCAGCTTGGACAGTTGGAGCTCCTATAATTCACCCCTCCACTTT. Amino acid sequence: CASSLDSWSSYNSPLHF.

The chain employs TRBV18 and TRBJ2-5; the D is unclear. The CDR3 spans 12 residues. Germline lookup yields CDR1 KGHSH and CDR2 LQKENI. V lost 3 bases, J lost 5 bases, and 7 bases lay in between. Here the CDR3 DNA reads TGTGCCAGCTCACCCAACGGGGAGACCCAGTACTTC. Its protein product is CASSPNGETQYF.